This T cell receptor beta chain is from a study of blood T cell repertoires in COVID-19. Whole-study context: Samples of COVID-19 (acute and convalescent) were obtained from the United States, Italy and Spain. T cells, B-cell-depleted T cells, or PBMCs supplied cDNA or gDNA.

Germline V gene sequence: CDR1 GTSNPN, CDR2 SVGIG (reference sequence). The CDR3 is 15 amino acids. Trimming removed 6 bases at V and 5 bases at J, with 17 bases between. Sequencing was performed with immunoSEQ multiplex PCR; in TCRdb, only in-frame clones are kept and a portion is missing. The profile covers about 380,000 clones, with 88% appearing a single time and about 1.1% taken by the ten largest. The cohort comprised adults aged 18 to 89 years residing in about two dozen US areas. Allocation to cohorts depended on clinical history reported by the participants. The chain employs TRBV30 and TRBJ1-6; D remains ambiguous. Sequencing was performed on PBMCs or T cells enriched from blood (not recorded which). The source of this sequence is a woman aged 18-35 years who had recovered from COVID-19. The CDR3 region has the DNA TGTGCCTGCCCGAACGACGGAGCCCATAATTCACCCCTCCACTTT. It yields the protein CACPNDGAHNSPLHF.